This T cell receptor (beta chain) was captured in a study of blood T cell repertoires in COVID-19. The wider study: Samples came from the United States, Italy and Spain, spanning acute and convalescent COVID-19. PBMCs, B-cell-depleted T cells, or T cells provided the cDNA or gDNA that made up the material.

Original processing notes: Counts of nucleated cells, estimated from reference gene primer amplification, were obtained. Assay: immunoSEQ multiplex PCR; the TCRdb copy retains only in-frame clones and omits some. V, J and clone size derive from that table, while D and trimming were established from the DNA sequence. The table has hundreds of thousands of clones, approximately 86% seen once. This CDR3 has 15 residues. Unmatched junction bases numbered 16, after V lost 6 bases and J lost 14 bases. Germline loops: CDR1 MNHNY, CDR2 SVGAGI (reference sequence). The TCR originated in a man between 65 and 85 years old with acute or convalescent COVID-19. Sequencing was carried out using peripheral blood. The rearrangement uses TRBV6-6 and TRBJ1-6; 7 positions agree with TRBD1. This chain's CDR3 is CASSARDSATVALHF. The CDR3 DNA reads as TGTGCCAGCAGCGCACGGGACAGCGCCACGGTGGCCCTCCACTTT.